Listed below are T cell receptor beta chains from one sample, sequenced in a study of response to subunit inactivated influenza vaccine. TCRdb re-called the RT-PCR reads with MiXCR, one entry per CDR3 protein. The data hold hundreds of thousands of distinct CDR3 sequences, with about 15% observed a single time. The material sequenced was PBMCs from blood, taken roughly 12 days after vaccination. The receptors here all came from a man aged 50 or older who received an inactivated influenza vaccine. Both conserved end residues are part of each CDR3. D genes are given only for firm matches. Not every row has a clone size; where given, it reads once, few, many or a size class.

J,V,D,size,DNA,CDR3
TRBJ1-5,TRBV7-9,.,few,TGTGCCAGCGGACTCAGGGACCAGCCCCAGCATTTT,CASGLRDQPQHF
TRBJ2-1,TRBV5-1,TRBD2,.,TGCGCCAGCAGCTTGTTTAGCGGGAAGGTCTACAATGAGCAGTTCTTC,CASSLFSGKVYNEQFF
TRBJ2-7,TRBV13,TRBD2,.,TGTGCCAGCAGCCCTAGCGGGGTAGTATACGAGCAGTACTTC,CASSPSGVVYEQYF
TRBJ1-2,TRBV30,.,.,TGTGCCTGGAGTGTAAAAGGGCAGAAATATGGCTACACCTTC,CAWSVKGQKYGYTF
TRBJ2-6,TRBV11-2,TRBD2,few,TGTGCCAGCAGCCAGGTCCCCGCGGGGGGGCTCGGGGCCAACGTCCTGACTTTC,CASSQVPAGGLGANVLTF
TRBJ2-3,TRBV7-2,TRBD2,once,TGTGCCAGCAGCTCCGGCTCTAGCGGGGGACGCACAGATACGCAGTATTTT,CASSSGSSGGRTDTQYF
TRBJ1-4,TRBV6-1,.,few,TGTGCCAGCAAGTGGACGCCAACTAATGAAAAACTGTTTTTT,CASKWTPTNEKLFF
TRBJ2-3,TRBV27,TRBD2,few,TGTGCCAGCAGTTTACTTAGGCGGGAGGGCCGGGCAGATACGCAGTATTTT,CASSLLRREGRADTQYF
TRBJ1-1,TRBV6-1,.,few,TGTGCCAGCAGTAGATCGGACAGGAACACTGAAGCTTTCTTT,CASSRSDRNTEAFF
TRBJ2-3,TRBV7-2,.,few,TGTGCCAGCAGCGGATACGCTAGCACAGATACGCAGTATTTT,CASSGYASTDTQYF